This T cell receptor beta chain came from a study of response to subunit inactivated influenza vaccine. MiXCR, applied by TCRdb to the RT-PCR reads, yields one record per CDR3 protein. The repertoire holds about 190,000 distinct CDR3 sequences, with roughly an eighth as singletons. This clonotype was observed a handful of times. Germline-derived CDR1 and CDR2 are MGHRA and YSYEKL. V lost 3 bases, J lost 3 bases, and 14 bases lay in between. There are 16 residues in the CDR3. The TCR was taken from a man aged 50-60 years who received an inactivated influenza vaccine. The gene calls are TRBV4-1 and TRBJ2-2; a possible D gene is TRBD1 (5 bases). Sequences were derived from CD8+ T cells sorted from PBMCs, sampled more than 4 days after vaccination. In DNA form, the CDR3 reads TGCGCCAGCAGCCAGAGTGGGGCCCTAGACACCGGGGAGCTGTTTTTT. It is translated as CASSQSGALDTGELFF.